This is a list of T cell receptor beta chains from one sample in a study of T-cell memory formation after mild COVID-19. MiXCR, applied by TCRdb to the 5' RACE reads, yields one record per CDR3 protein. Counted here are about 260,000 distinct CDR3 sequences, roughly 8.2% occurring once; the ten biggest clones make up about 20%. The sample comprised PBMCs or a T cell subset sorted from them (not recorded which). Receptors originate from a man between 18 and 35 years old who had mild COVID-19 (a few samples of this study predate the infection). Cell type and time point are not known. CDR3s include the opening cysteine and the closing phenylalanine or tryptophan. A D gene is named only where the DNA matches it firmly. A clone size is listed for some rows: how often the clone was seen (once, few, many), or a class if it is expanded.

J gene	D gene	clone size	V gene	CDR3 protein	CDR3 DNA
TRBJ2-2	TRBD1	.	TRBV4-3	CASSPGTGWNTGELFF	TGCGCCAGCAGCCCCGGGACAGGATGGAACACCGGGGAGCTGTTTTTT
TRBJ2-1	.	few	TRBV6-4	CASSAQELISYNEQFF	TGTGCCAGCAGTGCGCAGGAATTGATCTCCTACAATGAGCAGTTCTTC
TRBJ2-1	.	.	TRBV7-6	CASSRGIGNEQFF	TGTGCCAGCAGCAGGGGGATCGGCAATGAGCAGTTCTTC
TRBJ2-5	TRBD2	many	TRBV6-5	CASSYRTSGTGETQYF	TGTGCCAGCAGTTACCGGACTAGCGGGACAGGGGAGACCCAGTACTTC
TRBJ2-4	TRBD2	few	TRBV9	CASSARGVAGGRNIQYF	TGTGCCAGCAGCGCCCGAGGGGTAGCGGGGGGGAGAAACATTCAGTACTTC
TRBJ1-1	.	few	TRBV6-5	CASSYRRQNTEAFF	TGTGCCAGCAGTTACCGGCGGCAGAACACTGAAGCTTTCTTT
TRBJ2-5	TRBD2	few	TRBV6-2/TRBV6-3	CASSYASGVHF	TGTGCCAGCAGTTACGCTAGCGGGGTGCACTTC
TRBJ1-1	.	.	TRBV18	CASSPLTTEAFF	TGTGCCAGCTCACCACTCACTACTGAAGCTTTCTTT
TRBJ2-1	.	many	TRBV12-3/TRBV12-4	CASSLAGGNEQFF	TGCGCCAGCAGCTTGGCCGGGGGAAATGAGCAGTTCTTC
TRBJ2-1	.	.	TRBV6-5	CASRGTRYNEQFF	TGTGCCAGCAGGGGGACGCGTTACAATGAGCAGTTCTTC
TRBJ2-3	TRBD1	.	TRBV7-3	CASSETGGTDTQYF	TGTGCCAGCAGCGAGACAGGGGGCACAGATACGCAGTATTTT
TRBJ2-1	TRBD1	many	TRBV5-5	CASSFSWDRGDEQFF	TGTGCCAGCAGCTTCAGTTGGGACAGGGGCGATGAGCAGTTCTTC
TRBJ2-3	.	many	TRBV5-1	CASSLTPGSTDTQYF	TGCGCCAGCAGCTTAACCCCGGGGAGCACAGATACGCAGTATTTT
TRBJ1-5	.	.	TRBV28	CASSLVEQPQHF	TGTGCCAGCAGTTTAGTAGAACAGCCCCAGCATTTT
TRBJ1-1	TRBD1	.	TRBV5-1	CASSFTGGANTEAFF	TGCGCCAGCAGCTTTACAGGGGGGGCGAACACTGAAGCTTTCTTT
TRBJ2-1	.	few	TRBV7-2	CASSLEFGIYNEQFF	TGTGCCAGCAGCTTAGAATTTGGGATCTACAATGAGCAGTTCTTC
TRBJ2-1	TRBD2	.	TRBV2	CASDGGASGVFGEQFF	TGTGCCAGCGACGGCGGAGCTAGCGGGGTCTTTGGTGAGCAGTTCTTC
TRBJ1-1	TRBD1	many	TRBV20-1	CSARGGGQLNTEAFF	TGCAGTGCTAGAGGGGGGGGACAGCTGAACACTGAAGCTTTCTTT
TRBJ2-3	TRBD2	few	TRBV7-9	CASSLWVAGGTDTQYF	TGTGCCAGCAGCTTATGGGTAGCGGGGGGCACAGATACGCAGTATTTT